Listed below are T cell receptor beta chains from one sample, sequenced in a study of neurological immune-mediated disorders. A single record per CDR3 protein comes from TCRdb applying MiXCR to the 5' RACE reads. The sample includes approximately 66,000 distinct CDR3 sequences, 4.5% of them seen just once. The sequencing sample was made of PBMCs. The receptors originated from a man aged 30-40 years with multiple sclerosis. CDR3s include the opening cysteine and the closing phenylalanine or tryptophan. Fields, in order: clone size, J gene, CDR3 length, V gene, D gene, CDR3 DNA, CDR3 protein. D genes are given only for firm matches. Expanded clones get a size class; other rows say once, few or many, or leave the size out.

size: many
J: TRBJ2-7
length: 14
V: TRBV27
D: .
DNA: TGTGCCAGCGCCATACAGGGCACTGCCTACGAGCAGTACTTC
CDR3: CASAIQGTAYEQYF

size: many
J: TRBJ2-3
length: 17
V: TRBV4-1
D: TRBD1
DNA: TGCGCCAGCAGCCAAGGAGTGCGGGACAGGGGTTCAGATACGCAGTATTTT
CDR3: CASSQGVRDRGSDTQYF

size: many
J: TRBJ2-1
length: 15
V: TRBV6-5
D: .
DNA: TGTGCCAGCAGAGCCGAAGCAGTATCCTACAATGAGCAGTTCTTC
CDR3: CASRAEAVSYNEQFF

size: .
J: TRBJ1-2
length: 13
V: TRBV30
D: .
DNA: TGTGCCTGGAGAATGCTGCCGGGAGATGGCTACACCTTC
CDR3: CAWRMLPGDGYTF

size: many
J: TRBJ1-2
length: 16
V: TRBV12-3/TRBV12-4
D: .
DNA: TGTGCCAGCGGTGGGAGAGGGGATAGGTTGAGCTATGGCTACACCTTC
CDR3: CASGGRGDRLSYGYTF

size: many
J: TRBJ1-2
length: 13
V: TRBV5-6
D: .
DNA: TGTGCCAGCAGATCACAGGGAGGATATGGCTACACCTTC
CDR3: CASRSQGGYGYTF

size: few
J: TRBJ1-6
length: 15
V: TRBV20-1
D: .
DNA: TGCAGTGCCAGGGGCGAGGGGGTAAATAATTCACCCCTCCACTTT
CDR3: CSARGEGVNNSPLHF

size: many
J: TRBJ1-1
length: 14
V: TRBV20-1
D: .
DNA: TGCAGTGCTAGAGTGGGGGGACGGGACACTGAAGCTTTCTTT
CDR3: CSARVGGRDTEAFF

size: .
J: TRBJ2-1
length: 15
V: TRBV20-1
D: .
DNA: TGCAGTGCTGGCAGTATGAGGGGGGGCTTGGGTGAGCAGTTCTTC
CDR3: CSAGSMRGGLGEQFF

size: few
J: TRBJ2-5
length: 14
V: TRBV5-1
D: TRBD1
DNA: TGCGCCAGCAGTAAGCAGGACAGGGAGGAGACCCAGTACTTC
CDR3: CASSKQDREETQYF

size: few
J: TRBJ1-2
length: 16
V: TRBV10-3
D: .
DNA: TGTGCCATCAGTGAGCGGTTAGGACAGACGAACTATGGCTACACCTTC
CDR3: CAISERLGQTNYGYTF

size: many
J: TRBJ2-7
length: 14
V: TRBV20-1
D: .
DNA: TGCAGTGCTTTCTCGGACAGTAGCTCCTACGAGCAGTACTTC
CDR3: CSAFSDSSSYEQYF

size: .
J: TRBJ2-3
length: 13
V: TRBV15
D: TRBD2
DNA: TGTGCCACCACGCGGGGGAACACAGATACGCAGTATTTT
CDR3: CATTRGNTDTQYF

size: .
J: TRBJ1-1
length: 13
V: TRBV20-1
D: TRBD1
DNA: TGCAGTGCTTCGCGGGACAGGGACACTGAAGCTTTCTTT
CDR3: CSASRDRDTEAFF

size: many
J: TRBJ1-6
length: 15
V: TRBV4-2
D: TRBD1
DNA: TGTGCCAGCAGCCGTAGGGACAGCCAGAATTCACCCCTCCACTTT
CDR3: CASSRRDSQNSPLHF

size: many
J: TRBJ1-2
length: 16
V: TRBV20-1
D: .
DNA: TGCAGTGCTAATCAAATAGGTCGGGGGCTTAACTATGGCTACACCTTC
CDR3: CSANQIGRGLNYGYTF

size: many
J: TRBJ1-1
length: 15
V: TRBV5-1
D: TRBD1
DNA: TGCGCCAGCAGCCCGGGCGGACAGGGGAATACTGAAGCTTTCTTT
CDR3: CASSPGGQGNTEAFF

size: many
J: TRBJ2-1
length: 16
V: TRBV4-1
D: .
DNA: TGCGCCAGCAGCCAACGGGCCTCTAGCTCCTACAATGAGCAGTTCTTC
CDR3: CASSQRASSSYNEQFF

size: few
J: TRBJ2-5
length: 15
V: TRBV20-1
D: TRBD1
DNA: TGCAGTGCTAGAGATTTAGGACAGGGAAAAGAGACCCAGTACTTC
CDR3: CSARDLGQGKETQYF

size: many
J: TRBJ2-3
length: 15
V: TRBV5-1
D: TRBD2
DNA: TGCGCCAGCAGTGAGATCGGACTAGCGTCAGATACGCAGTATTTT
CDR3: CASSEIGLASDTQYF

size: many
J: TRBJ2-1
length: 11
V: TRBV24-1
D: .
DNA: TGTGCCACCAGTCGCTTGGATGAGCAGTTCTTC
CDR3: CATSRLDEQFF

size: many
J: TRBJ1-1
length: 14
V: TRBV6-5
D: .
DNA: TGTGCCAGCAGTTACTCTGCAGTAGACACTGAAGCTTTCTTT
CDR3: CASSYSAVDTEAFF

size: many
J: TRBJ2-7
length: 17
V: TRBV4-1
D: .
DNA: TGCGCCAGCAGCCAAGACTCAGAGGGACTGGGAACCTACGAGCAGTACTTC
CDR3: CASSQDSEGLGTYEQYF

size: many
J: TRBJ2-7
length: 13
V: TRBV27
D: .
DNA: TGTGCCAGCAGTAGGGACACCGGCTACGAGCAGTACTTC
CDR3: CASSRDTGYEQYF

size: medium-sized
J: TRBJ2-1
length: 13
V: TRBV5-1
D: .
DNA: TGCGCCAGCAGCCCAACCGGGACTCCTCCCGGCTTCTTC
CDR3: CASSPTGTPPGFF

size: many
J: TRBJ1-6
length: 16
V: TRBV5-6
D: .
DNA: TGTGCCAGCAGCCCAGGCTTGAGCTCCTATAATTCACCCCTCCACTTT
CDR3: CASSPGLSSYNSPLHF

size: many
J: TRBJ1-1
length: 14
V: TRBV29-1
D: .
DNA: TGCAGCGTCGAGGGGGTATTGCGTACGACTGAAGCTTTCTTT
CDR3: CSVEGVLRTTEAFF

size: few
J: TRBJ2-4
length: 13
V: TRBV12-3/TRBV12-4
D: .
DNA: TGTGCCAGCAGTTTAGCAGGGTGGGAAATTCAGTACTTC
CDR3: CASSLAGWEIQYF

size: .
J: TRBJ1-1
length: 11
V: TRBV5-6
D: .
DNA: TGTGCCAGCAGCATAAACACTGAAGCTTTCTTT
CDR3: CASSINTEAFF

size: few
J: TRBJ2-1
length: 14
V: TRBV5-6
D: .
DNA: TGTGCCAGCAGCTACCCTGAGGGGGGTCATGAGCAGTTCTTC
CDR3: CASSYPEGGHEQFF

size: many
J: TRBJ2-3
length: 15
V: TRBV10-3
D: TRBD2
DNA: TGTGCCATCAGACGAGCGGGGGGGCAGGGAGATACGCAGTATTTT
CDR3: CAIRRAGGQGDTQYF

size: many
J: TRBJ1-1
length: 15
V: TRBV5-1
D: TRBD1
DNA: TGCGCCAGCAGCGCTCGACAGGGGGGCGACACTGAAGCTTTCTTT
CDR3: CASSARQGGDTEAFF

size: .
J: TRBJ2-7
length: 15
V: TRBV7-9
D: TRBD1
DNA: TGTGCCAGCAGCCCCCCGACAGGGAGAACCTACGAGCAGTACTTC
CDR3: CASSPPTGRTYEQYF

size: many
J: TRBJ2-3
length: 15
V: TRBV14
D: .
DNA: TGTGCCAGCAGCCAAGATTGGGGGTCTTCAGATACGCAGTATTTT
CDR3: CASSQDWGSSDTQYF

size: few
J: TRBJ2-1
length: 14
V: TRBV2
D: .
DNA: TGTGCCAGCAGTGAAGGAGGCTCCTACAATGAGCAGTTCTTC
CDR3: CASSEGGSYNEQFF

size: many
J: TRBJ1-1
length: 14
V: TRBV5-1
D: .
DNA: TGCGCCAGCAGCTTGGGGGCCCCACGGAGAGAAGCTTTCTTT
CDR3: CASSLGAPRREAFF

size: many
J: TRBJ1-2
length: 11
V: TRBV19
D: .
DNA: TGTGCCAGTACCGAGGGCGGCGGCTACACCTTC
CDR3: CASTEGGGYTF

size: .
J: TRBJ2-1
length: 15
V: TRBV20-1
D: .
DNA: TGCAGTGCCCGGAGTCGAGGAAACCCTCACAATGAGCAGTTCTTC
CDR3: CSARSRGNPHNEQFF

size: .
J: TRBJ1-5
length: 13
V: TRBV19
D: .
DNA: TGTGCCAGTAGTATCGGAAGGGGTCAGCCCCAGCATTTT
CDR3: CASSIGRGQPQHF

size: many
J: TRBJ1-5
length: 12
V: TRBV29-1
D: .
DNA: TGCAGCGTTGGGACGCCCAATCAGCCCCAGCATTTT
CDR3: CSVGTPNQPQHF

size: many
J: TRBJ1-1
length: 14
V: TRBV10-3
D: .
DNA: TGTGCCATCAGTCAGGGGCTAGGGAACACTGAAGCTTTCTTT
CDR3: CAISQGLGNTEAFF

size: many
J: TRBJ2-1
length: 15
V: TRBV5-1
D: .
DNA: TGCGCCAGCAGCTTGGCGGCAATAACGGGCGATGAGCAGTTCTTC
CDR3: CASSLAAITGDEQFF

size: many
J: TRBJ1-1
length: 15
V: TRBV7-9
D: .
DNA: TGTGCCAGCAGCTCATCAGGGGACCCATTAGGCGAAGCTTTCTTT
CDR3: CASSSSGDPLGEAFF